These 10 T cell receptor beta chains share one sample of origin, sequenced in a study of neurological immune-mediated disorders. TCRdb fed the 5' RACE reads into MiXCR, producing one record per CDR3 protein. Found here are 25,000 to 30,000 distinct CDR3 sequences, around 21% of them singletons; the top ten hold approximately 30%. What was sequenced was CD4+ T cells from blood. The source is a man aged 50 to 60 with HTLV-1-associated myelopathy (HAM/TSP).

This clonotype was detected ten times or more. V is TRBV4-1 and J is TRBJ1-4, with D perhaps matching TRBD1 (5 bases). The length of the CDR3 is 14 residues. Trimming shortened V by 4 bases and J by 0 bases, and 6 bases separated the two germline ends. Germline V CDR1 and CDR2: MGHRA, YSYEKL. The CDR3 DNA reads TGCGCCAGCAGCCGGGGGTCAACTAATGAAAAACTGTTTTTT. This encodes CASSRGSTNEKLFF.

This clonotype was detected a few times. The chain links TRBV20-1 to TRBJ2-5; maybe TRBD2 (6 bases). Deletions cut 1 base from V and 1 base from J, with 16 bases between. The germline CDR1 and CDR2 sequences are DFQATT and SNEGSKA (reference sequence). This CDR3 comprises 16 residues. The CDR3 nucleotides read TGCAGTGCTAGAGGGGTGGGGCGGGGATTCCAAGAGACCCAGTACTTC. Amino acids: CSARGVGRGFQETQYF.

This clonotype has a count of ten or more. The CDR3 region has the DNA TGTGCCAGCAGCCGGGAGCTGAACATTCAGTACTTC. It yields the protein CASSRELNIQYF. V is TRBV7-9 and J is TRBJ2-4; D possibly corresponds to TRBD2 (6 bases). V was clipped by 5 bases and J by 7 bases, with 9 bases between them. This CDR3 is built from 12 residues. Germline V gene data show CDR1 as SEHNR and CDR2 as FQNEAQ (reference sequence). The full variable domain, rest sourced from reference TRBV7-9 and TRBJ2-4, is DTGVSQNPRHKITKRGQNVTFRCDPISEHNRLYWYRQTLGQGPEFLTYFQNEAQLEKSRLLSDRFSAERPKGSFSTLEIQRTEQGDSAMYLCASSRELNIQYFGAGTRLSVL.

This clonotype has at least ten counts. The rearrangement links TRBV27 to TRBJ2-7; D is uncertain. The CDR3 loop spans 13 amino acids. CDR1 and CDR2 (germline): MNHEY, SMNVEV (reference sequence). Between the trimmed V and J ends, which lost 5 bases and 2 bases, there was a span of 10 bases. CDR3 nucleotide sequence: TGTGCCAGCAGTCCTTCGAACACCTACGAGCAGTACTTC. Protein product: CASSPSNTYEQYF.

This clonotype appeared a few times. The V gene is TRBV7-7, the J gene TRBJ2-1, with D maybe TRBD2 (6 bases). This CDR3 region has 12 residues. Germline V gene lookup returns CDR1 SSHAT and CDR2 FNYEAQ (reference sequence). V was trimmed by 0 bases and J by 9 bases, leaving 6 bases between them. The CDR3 sequence: CASSLAGGEQFF. Written as DNA, the CDR3 is TGTGCCAGCAGCTTAGCCGGGGGTGAGCAGTTCTTC. Full variable domain (missing parts from reference TRBV7-7 and TRBJ2-1): GAGVSQSPRYKVTKRGQDVTLRCDPISSHATLYWYQQALGQGPEFLTYFNYEAQPDKSGLPSDRFSAERPEGSISTLTIQRTEQRDSAMYRCASSLAGGEQFFGPGTRLTVL.

This clonotype was detected many times. This CDR3 reads CASSLDAGGNQPQHF. CDR3 nucleotides: TGTGCCAGCAGCTTAGATGCAGGGGGCAATCAGCCCCAGCATTTT. The rearrangement links TRBV7-2 to TRBJ1-5; a weak D match, TRBD1 (6 bases). V lost 1 base and J 2 bases, leaving 9 bases between the germline ends. This CDR3 is built from 15 residues. Per germline, CDR1 SGHTA and CDR2 FQGNSA.

This clonotype was counted at least ten times. CDR3 DNA sequence: TGTGCCAGCAGTGAACGGGAGACCCAGTACTTC. This gives the protein CASSERETQYF. The chain uses TRBV2 and TRBJ2-5, with no clear D. The CDR3 contains 11 residues. With 2 bases removed from V and 5 bases from J, the gap between germline ends came to 3 bases. Per germline, CDR1 SNHLY and CDR2 FYNNEI.

This clonotype was observed at least ten times. The chain is built from TRBV5-1 and TRBJ1-1; perhaps TRBD1 as D (5 bases). Germline values: CDR1 SGHRS, CDR2 YFSETQ. Trimming cost V 5 bases and J 11 bases, with 19 bases left between them. CDR3 length equals 13 residues. The CDR3 here is CASSTGTGVVAFF. DNA for the CDR3: TGCGCCAGCAGTACCGGGACGGGAGTTGTTGCTTTCTTT.

This clonotype was seen many times. The J gene is TRBJ1-5, the V gene TRBV20-1, with a weak D call TRBD1 (5 bases). Per the germline V gene, CDR1 is DFQATT and CDR2 is SNEGSKA (reference sequence). This CDR3 is built from 13 residues. The V end was cut by 0 bases, the J end by 11 bases, with 14 bases between. CDR3 DNA: TGCAGTGCTAGAGACAGTGGACACGTCTCCCAGCATTTT. As protein: CSARDSGHVSQHF.

The genes are TRBV15 and TRBJ2-4; TRBD2 agrees at 9 bases. Trimming cost V 3 bases and J 0 bases; bases outside gene matches: 3. The CDR3 is made up of 16 amino acids. The germline V gene encodes CDR1 LNHNV and CDR2 YYDKDF (reference sequence). The CDR3 region has the DNA TGTGCCACCAGCAGGAGACTAGCGGAAGCCAAAAACATTCAGTACTTC. Translated, it gives CATSRRLAEAKNIQYF.